This T cell receptor (beta chain) was obtained from a study of T cells in narcolepsy. The study, taken as a whole, reports: Autoreactive clonotypes reportedly recurred in blood of same and different patients, not controls.

The data were produced by immunoSEQ multiplex PCR, yet TCRdb's version contains in-frame clones alone and is incomplete. The sample lists fewer than 25,000 clones, 85% seen once, with roughly 10% in the top ten. Remarks on this clone: The antigen is undetermined.

Looked up from germline, CDR1 is SGHVS and CDR2 is FQNEAQ. This CDR3 is built from 19 residues. V dropped 4 bases and J dropped 0 bases, with 22 bases sitting between them. The clonotype originates from a human donor in good health. V and J are TRBV7-8 and TRBJ2-1, with D perhaps TRBD1 or TRBD2 (5 bases each). Sequencing input: memory (CD45RA-) CD4+ T cells from blood. CDR3 in DNA: TGTGCCAGCAGCTCAGCCGTAGCTCGGGGACCAAGCTCCTACAATGAGCAGTTCTTC. Its protein product is CASSSAVARGPSSYNEQFF.